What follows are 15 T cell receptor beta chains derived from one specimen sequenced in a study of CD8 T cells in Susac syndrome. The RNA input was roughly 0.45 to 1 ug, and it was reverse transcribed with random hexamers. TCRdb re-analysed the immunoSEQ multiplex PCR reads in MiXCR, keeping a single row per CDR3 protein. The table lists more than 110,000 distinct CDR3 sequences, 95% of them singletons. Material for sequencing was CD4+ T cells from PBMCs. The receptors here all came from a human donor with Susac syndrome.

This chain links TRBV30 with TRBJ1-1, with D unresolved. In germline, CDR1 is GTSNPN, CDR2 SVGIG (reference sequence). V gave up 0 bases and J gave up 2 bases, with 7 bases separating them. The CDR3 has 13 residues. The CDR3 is CAWSVQPNTEAFF. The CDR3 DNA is TGTGCCTGGAGTGTACAGCCCAACACTGAAGCTTTCTTT.

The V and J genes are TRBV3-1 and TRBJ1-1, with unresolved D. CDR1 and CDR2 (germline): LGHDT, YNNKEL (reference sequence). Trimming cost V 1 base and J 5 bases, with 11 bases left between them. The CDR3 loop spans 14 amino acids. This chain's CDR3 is CASSQVGMRTEAFF. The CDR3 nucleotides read TGTGCCAGCAGCCAAGTGGGGATGAGGACTGAAGCTTTCTTT.

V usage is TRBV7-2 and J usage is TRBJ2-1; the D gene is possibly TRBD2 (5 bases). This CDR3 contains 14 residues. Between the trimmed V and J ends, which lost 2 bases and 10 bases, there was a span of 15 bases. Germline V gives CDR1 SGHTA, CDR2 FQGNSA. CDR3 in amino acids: CASSLSLGTAEQFF. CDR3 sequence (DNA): TGTGCCAGCAGCTTATCACTAGGTACTGCCGAGCAGTTCTTC.

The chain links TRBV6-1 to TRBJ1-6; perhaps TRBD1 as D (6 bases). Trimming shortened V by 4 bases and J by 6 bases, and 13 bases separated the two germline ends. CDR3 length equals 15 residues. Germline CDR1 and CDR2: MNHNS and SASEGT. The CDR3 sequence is CASSGIRGSNSPLHF. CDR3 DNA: TGTGCCAGCAGTGGGATCAGGGGAAGTAATTCACCCCTCCACTTT.

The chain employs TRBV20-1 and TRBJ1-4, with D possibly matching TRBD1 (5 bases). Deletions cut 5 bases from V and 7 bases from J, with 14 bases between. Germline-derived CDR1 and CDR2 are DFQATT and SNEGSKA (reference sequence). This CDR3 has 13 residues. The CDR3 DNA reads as TGCAGTGCTCACCGGGACCGCGGTGAAAAACTGTTTTTT. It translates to CSAHRDRGEKLFF.

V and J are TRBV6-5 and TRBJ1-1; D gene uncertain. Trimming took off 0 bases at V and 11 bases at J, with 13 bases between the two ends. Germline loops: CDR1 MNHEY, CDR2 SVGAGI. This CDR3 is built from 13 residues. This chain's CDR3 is CASSYSRAMRAFF. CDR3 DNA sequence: TGTGCCAGCAGTTACTCGAGAGCCATGAGGGCTTTCTTT.

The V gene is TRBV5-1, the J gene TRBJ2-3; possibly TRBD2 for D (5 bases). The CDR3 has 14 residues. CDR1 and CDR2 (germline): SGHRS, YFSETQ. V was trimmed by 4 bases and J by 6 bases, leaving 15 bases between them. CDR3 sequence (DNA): TGCGCCAGCAGCAGCTACCCGGGGAAGGATACGCAGTATTTT. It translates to CASSSYPGKDTQYF.

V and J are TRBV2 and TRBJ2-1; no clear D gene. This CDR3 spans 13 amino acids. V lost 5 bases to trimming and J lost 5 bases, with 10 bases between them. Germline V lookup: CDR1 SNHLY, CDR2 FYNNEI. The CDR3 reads CASSKSVDNEQFF. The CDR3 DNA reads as TGTGCCAGCAGTAAATCCGTCGACAATGAGCAGTTCTTC.

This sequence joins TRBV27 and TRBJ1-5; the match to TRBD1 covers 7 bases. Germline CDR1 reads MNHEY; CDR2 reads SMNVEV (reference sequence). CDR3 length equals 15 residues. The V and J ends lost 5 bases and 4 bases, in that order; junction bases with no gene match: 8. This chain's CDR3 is CASSPRGQGNQPQHF. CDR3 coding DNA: TGTGCCAGCAGTCCGAGGGGGCAGGGTAATCAGCCCCAGCATTTT.

CDR3: CASSPPSGETQYF. The CDR3 region has the DNA TGTGCCAGCAGCCCTCCCTCGGGGGAGACCCAGTACTTC. The chain carries TRBV5-4 and TRBJ2-5, with D perhaps TRBD2 (5 bases). V was shortened by 4 bases and J by 5 bases, with 12 bases between the two germline ends. The germline V gene has CDR1 SGHNT and CDR2 YYREEE (reference sequence). The CDR3 length is 13 residues.

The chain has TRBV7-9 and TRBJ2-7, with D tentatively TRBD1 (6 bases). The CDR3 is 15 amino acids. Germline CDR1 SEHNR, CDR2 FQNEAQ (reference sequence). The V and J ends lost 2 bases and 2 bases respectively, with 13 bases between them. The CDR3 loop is CASSLWGTNAYEQYF. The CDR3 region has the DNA TGTGCCAGCAGCTTATGGGGGACAAATGCCTACGAGCAGTACTTC.

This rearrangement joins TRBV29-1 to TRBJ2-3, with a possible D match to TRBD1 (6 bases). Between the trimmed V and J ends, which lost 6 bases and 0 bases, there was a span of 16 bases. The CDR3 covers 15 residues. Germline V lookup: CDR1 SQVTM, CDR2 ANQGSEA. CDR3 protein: CSVVLTGHSTDTQYF. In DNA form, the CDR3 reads TGCAGCGTGGTATTGACAGGTCATAGCACAGATACGCAGTATTTT.

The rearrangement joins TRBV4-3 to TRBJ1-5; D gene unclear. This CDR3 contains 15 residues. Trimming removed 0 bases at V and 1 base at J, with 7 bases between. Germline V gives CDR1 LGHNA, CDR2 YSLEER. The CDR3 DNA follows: TGCGCCAGCAGCCAAGAATTCATAAGCAATCAGCCCCAGCATTTT. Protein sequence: CASSQEFISNQPQHF.

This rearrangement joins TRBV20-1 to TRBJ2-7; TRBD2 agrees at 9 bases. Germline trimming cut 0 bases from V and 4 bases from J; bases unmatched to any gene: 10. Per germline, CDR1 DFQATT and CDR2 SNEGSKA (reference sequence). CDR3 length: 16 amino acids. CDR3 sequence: CSARDPVSGGFYEQYF. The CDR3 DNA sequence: TGCAGTGCTAGAGATCCGGTCAGCGGGGGGTTTTACGAGCAGTACTTC.

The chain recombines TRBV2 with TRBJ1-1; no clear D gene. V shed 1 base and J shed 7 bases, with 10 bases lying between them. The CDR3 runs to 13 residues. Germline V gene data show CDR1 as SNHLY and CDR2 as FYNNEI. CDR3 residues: CASSEVGLDEAFF. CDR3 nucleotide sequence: TGTGCCAGCAGTGAAGTTGGTTTGGATGAAGCTTTCTTT.